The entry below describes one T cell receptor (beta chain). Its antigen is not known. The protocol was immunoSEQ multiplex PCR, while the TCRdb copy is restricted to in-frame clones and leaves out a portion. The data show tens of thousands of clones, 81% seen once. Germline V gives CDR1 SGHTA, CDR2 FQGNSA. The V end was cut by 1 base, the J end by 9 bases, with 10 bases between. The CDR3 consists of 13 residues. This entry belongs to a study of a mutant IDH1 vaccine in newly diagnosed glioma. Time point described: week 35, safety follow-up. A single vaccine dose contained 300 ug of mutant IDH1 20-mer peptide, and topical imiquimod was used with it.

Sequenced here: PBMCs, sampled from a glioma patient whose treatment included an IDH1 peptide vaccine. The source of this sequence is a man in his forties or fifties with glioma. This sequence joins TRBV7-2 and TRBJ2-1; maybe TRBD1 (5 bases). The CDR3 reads CASSLGGTTEQFF. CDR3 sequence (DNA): TGTGCCAGCAGCTTAGGGGGCACAACTGAGCAGTTCTTC.